The next 23 T cell receptor beta chains were all read from a single sample in a study of blood T cell repertoires in COVID-19. The repertoire was sequenced with immunoSEQ multiplex PCR; TCRdb's copy has only in-frame clones and lacks some. The table has approximately 120,000 clones, approximately 85% seen once. Sequencing was done on a sample of peripheral blood. The receptors were gathered from a man aged 30 to 45 with COVID-19, enrolled during active disease.

This chain connects TRBV10-3 to TRBJ2-5; TRBD1 matches at 7 bases. The CDR3 loop spans 13 amino acids. Per germline, CDR1 ENHRY and CDR2 SYGVKD. V was pared by 6 bases and J by 5 bases, with 6 bases of the junction left unmatched. The CDR3 DNA follows: TGTGCCATCAGCCGACAGGGCCAGGAGACCCAGTACTTC. Translated, it gives CAISRQGQETQYF.

The chain joins TRBV24-1 to TRBJ2-3, with 10 nucleotides matching TRBD2. Trimming cost V 4 bases and J 5 bases; bases outside gene matches: 5. CDR3 size: 15 residues. CDR1 is KGHDR, CDR2 SFDVKD, per germline. The CDR3 is CATSDRRLAGDTQYF. CDR3 nucleotide sequence: TGTGCCACCAGTGACCGACGACTAGCGGGAGATACGCAGTATTTT.

V is TRBV28 and J is TRBJ1-4; D not resolved. The V gene's germline CDR1 is MDHEN and CDR2 SYDVKM. The V end was cut by 3 bases, the J end by 0 bases, with 8 bases between. The CDR3 length is 15 residues. CDR3: CASSFGMATNEKLFF. CDR3 sequence (DNA): TGTGCCAGCAGTTTTGGCATGGCAACTAATGAAAAACTGTTTTTT.

This clone appeared once. The V gene is TRBV5-6, the J gene TRBJ2-7; TRBD1 aligns across 9 bases. Germline V gene sequence: CDR1 SGHDT, CDR2 YYEEEE. The junction had 7 bases not matched to a gene; V was cut back by 5 bases and J by 4 bases. This CDR3 has 14 amino acids. CDR3 loop: CASSYGQGLYEQYF. The CDR3 DNA reads as TGTGCCAGCAGTTATGGACAGGGGTTGTACGAGCAGTACTTC.

The CDR3 DNA sequence: TGTGCCAGCAGCAAAGCGAACTGTACCCTCTCTGGAAACACCATATATTTT. It specifies CASSKANCTLSGNTIYF. The chain links TRBV21-1 to TRBJ1-3. TRBV21-1 is a listed pseudogene. The CDR3 is 17 residues long.

The V and J genes are TRBV5-4 and TRBJ2-3, with D maybe TRBD2 (6 bases). The germline CDR1 and CDR2 sequences are SGHNT and YYREEE (reference sequence). This CDR3 is built from 13 residues. Trimming shortened V by 5 bases and J by 3 bases, and 10 bases separated the two germline ends. Here the CDR3 DNA reads TGTGCCAGCAGTCTGGAGGGAACAGATACGCAGTATTTT. Protein sequence: CASSLEGTDTQYF.

Only a few counts were recorded for this clone. V is TRBV19 and J is TRBJ2-1; D is possibly TRBD2 (5 bases). CDR3 length: 15 amino acids. The germline gives CDR1 LNHDA, CDR2 SQIVND (reference sequence). V was cut by 6 bases and J by 1 base, with 13 bases left in between. Here the CDR3 reads CASRGLLGSYNEQFF. CDR3 bases: TGTGCCAGTAGAGGACTTTTAGGTTCCTACAATGAGCAGTTCTTC. The variable domain in full, completed from reference TRBV19 and TRBJ2-1, reads DGGITQSPKYLFRKEGQNVTLSCEQNLNHDAMYWYRQDPGQGLRLIYYSQIVNDFQKGDIAEGYSVSREKKESFPLTVTSAQKNPTAFYLCASRGLLGSYNEQFFGPGTRLTVL.

This rearrangement joins TRBV5-6 to TRBJ2-5, with TRBD1 matching 9 bases. CDR1 is SGHDT and CDR2 is YYEEEE in the germline V gene. CDR3 size: 16 residues. V gave up 1 base and J gave up 5 bases; unmatched junction bases: 9. This CDR3 reads CASSLPLTGGQETQYF. As DNA, the CDR3 is TGTGCCAGCAGCTTGCCCTTGACAGGGGGTCAGGAGACCCAGTACTTC.

The rearrangement uses TRBV27 and TRBJ2-2, with 9 positions matching TRBD1. The germline gives CDR1 MNHEY, CDR2 SMNVEV (reference sequence). This CDR3 has 16 amino acids. V shed 5 bases, J shed 5 bases, and the junction held 9 bases outside the gene matches. CDR3 protein: CASSTGGFLDTGELFF. The DNA for the CDR3 is TGTGCCAGCAGTACAGGGGGCTTTTTAGATACCGGGGAGCTGTTTTTT.

In its sample, this clone was seen a few times. The CDR3 DNA is TGTGCCAGCAGTCTTCCGGGACAGGGGCTTTCTGGGGCCAACGTCCTGACTTTC. Encoded protein: CASSLPGQGLSGANVLTF. The chain couples TRBV28 to TRBJ2-6; 10 nucleotides line up with TRBD1. Looked up from germline, CDR1 is MDHEN and CDR2 is SYDVKM. This CDR3 spans 18 amino acids. J was trimmed by 1 base and V by 5 bases; bases with no gene match: 8.

The rearrangement links TRBV2 to TRBJ1-2; the D is unclear. The CDR3 consists of 13 residues. Trimming removed 7 bases at V and 2 bases at J, with 11 bases between. Germline values: CDR1 SNHLY, CDR2 FYNNEI. CDR3 loop: CASKESLNYGYTF. In nucleotides, the CDR3 is TGTGCCAGCAAAGAGTCTCTAAACTATGGCTACACCTTC.

This rearrangement joins TRBV7-2 to TRBJ2-7; 8 bases agree with TRBD1. V trimming: 1 base; J trimming: 1 base; junction bases outside the gene matches: 3. Germline V gene lookup returns CDR1 SGHTA and CDR2 FQGNSA. The CDR3 sequence is 15 residues long. The CDR3 DNA sequence: TGTGCCAGCAGCTTAGACAGGGGGTTATCCTACGAGCAGTACTTC. Translated, it gives CASSLDRGLSYEQYF. Complete variable domain (other parts from reference TRBV7-2 and TRBJ2-7): GAGVSQSPSNKVTEKGKDVELRCDPISGHTALYWYRQSLGQGLEFLIYFQGNSAPDKSGLPSDRFSAERTGGSVSTLTIQRTQQEDSAVYLCASSLDRGLSYEQYFGPGTRLTVT.

V usage is TRBV6-6 and J usage is TRBJ2-7, with 8 bases aligning to TRBD2. Germline-derived CDR1 and CDR2 are MNHNY and SVGAGI (reference sequence). This CDR3 is 14 amino acids long. J gave up 0 bases and V 6 bases, and 4 bases lay outside the gene matches. In nucleotides, the CDR3 is TGTGCCAGCAGAGGCCGGGAGGGCTCCTACGAGCAGTACTTC. Protein product: CASRGREGSYEQYF.

This clone has just one count. The rearrangement links TRBV7-9 to TRBJ2-7; D remains ambiguous. CDR3 size: 11 residues. Trimming took off 5 bases at V and 3 bases at J, with 5 bases between the two ends. Germline CDR1 and CDR2: SEHNR and FQNEAQ (reference sequence). The CDR3: CASSGRYEQYF. DNA for the CDR3: TGTGCCAGCAGCGGGCGCTACGAGCAGTACTTC.

The rearrangement joins TRBV20-1 to TRBJ2-5; a weak D match, TRBD1 (5 bases). The CDR3 runs to 13 residues. The V end lost 3 bases, the J end lost 7 bases, and 15 bases lay between the germline ends. The germline CDR1 and CDR2 sequences are DFQATT and SNEGSKA (reference sequence). CDR3 sequence (DNA): TGCAGTGCTAGTTACCCAGGGCTGGCGACCCAGTACTTC. Encoded protein: CSASYPGLATQYF.

The V call is TRBV20-1, the J call TRBJ1-1, with D unresolved. There are 12 residues in the CDR3. The germline gives CDR1 DFQATT, CDR2 SNEGSKA (reference sequence). With 3 bases removed from V and 6 bases from J, the gap between germline ends came to 11 bases. The CDR3 DNA follows: TGCAGTGCTAGTCCCGGCCGGGCTGAAGCTTTCTTT. It codes for CSASPGRAEAFF.

The gene calls are TRBV13 and TRBJ1-1, with 8 bases that match TRBD1. From germline, CDR1 is PRHDT and CDR2 FYEKMQ (reference sequence). V lost 0 bases to trimming and J lost 10 bases; unmatched junction nucleotides: 4. The CDR3 is 13 amino acids. The DNA of the CDR3 is TGTGCCAGCAGCTTAGGACAGGGGACAGGAGCTTTCTTT. It codes for CASSLGQGTGAFF. The whole variable domain, filled in from reference TRBV13 and TRBJ1-1, reads AAGVIQSPRHLIKEKRETATLKCYPIPRHDTVYWYQQGPGQDPQFLISFYEKMQSDKGSIPDRFSAQQFSDYHSELNMSSLELGDSALYFCASSLGQGTGAFFGQGTRLTVV.

The chain uses TRBV14 and TRBJ1-1; the D gene is possibly TRBD1 (6 bases). V lost 3 bases, J lost 3 bases, and 8 bases lay in between. This CDR3 has 13 amino acids. Germline CDR1 reads SGHDN; CDR2 reads FVKESK. In nucleotides, the CDR3 is TGTGCCAGCAGCCAGACAGGTTACACTGAAGCTTTCTTT. It specifies CASSQTGYTEAFF.

The rearrangement uses TRBV18 and TRBJ2-7; 7 bases map to TRBD1. Germline lookup yields CDR1 KGHSH and CDR2 LQKENI. The CDR3 loop spans 13 amino acids. The trim removed 3 bases at V and 4 bases at J, leaving 3 bases unmatched. DNA of the CDR3: TGTGCCAGCTCACCGGGACAGCTTTACGAGCAGTACTTC. Translated: CASSPGQLYEQYF.

This chain joins TRBV5-8 and TRBJ2-7; tentative D call: TRBD2 (6 bases). In germline, CDR1 is SGHTS, CDR2 YDEGEE. CDR3 length equals 12 residues. Trimming removed 2 bases at V and 6 bases at J, with 9 bases between. The CDR3 DNA is TGTGCCAGCAGCTTAGGGACTGGCGAGCAGTACTTC. This sequence encodes CASSLGTGEQYF.

The chain recombines TRBV4-1 with TRBJ1-1; TRBD1 might be the D (6 bases). Trimming cost V 3 bases and J 1 base, with 9 bases left between them. CDR1 and CDR2 (germline): MGHRA, YSYEKL. CDR3 length: 14 residues. CDR3 sequence (DNA): TGCGCCAGCAGCCAGGGACAAAAGAACACTGAAGCTTTCTTT. This sequence encodes CASSQGQKNTEAFF.

The chain links TRBV9 to TRBJ2-7; TRBD2 aligns across 11 bases. Germline V gene lookup returns CDR1 SGDLS and CDR2 YYNGEE. The CDR3 runs 15 residues. J gave up 4 bases and V 2 bases, and 5 bases lay outside the gene matches. The DNA for the CDR3 is TGTGCCAGCAGCGTTTTCGGGACTAGCGGTTACGAGCAGTACTTC. It encodes CASSVFGTSGYEQYF. Supplemented by reference TRBV9 and TRBJ2-7, the full variable domain reads DSGVTQTPKHLITATGQRVTLRCSPRSGDLSVYWYQQSLDQGLQFLIQYYNGEERAKGNILERFSAQQFPDLHSELNLSSLELGDSALYFCASSVFGTSGYEQYFGPGTRLTVT.

The chain couples TRBV19 to TRBJ1-2; D remains unclear. Trimming took 6 bases from V and 2 from J, leaving 4 bases between them. This CDR3 is 11 amino acids long. In germline, CDR1 is LNHDA, CDR2 SQIVND (reference sequence). CDR3 sequence: CASSYNYGYTF. The CDR3 DNA follows: TGTGCCAGTAGCTACAACTATGGCTACACCTTC.